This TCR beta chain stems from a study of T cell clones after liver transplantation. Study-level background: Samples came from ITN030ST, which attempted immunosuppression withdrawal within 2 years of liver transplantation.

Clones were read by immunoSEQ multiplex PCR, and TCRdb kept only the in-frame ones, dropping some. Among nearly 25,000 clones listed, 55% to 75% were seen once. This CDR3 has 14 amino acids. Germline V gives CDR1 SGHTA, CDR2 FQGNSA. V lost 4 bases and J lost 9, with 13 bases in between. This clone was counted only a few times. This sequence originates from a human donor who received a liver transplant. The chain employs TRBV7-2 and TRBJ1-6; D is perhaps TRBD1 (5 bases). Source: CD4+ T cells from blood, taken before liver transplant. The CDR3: CASSSGTVGSPLHF. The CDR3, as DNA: TGTGCCAGCAGCTCCGGGACCGTTGGTTCACCCCTCCACTTT.